The clone carrying this TCR beta chain has ten or more counts. Its matching antigen is unknown. The data derive from a study of T cells in Graves' hyperthyroidism and ophthalmopathy. Findings and caveats of the study: Researchers found most expanded thyroid clonotypes above 0.001 in blood as well.

RNA transcripts served as the template for amplifying TCR beta CDR3 regions. The TCR CDR3 first-round RT-PCR relied on the HTBI primer set. TCRdb reprocessed the multiplex PCR reads with MiXCR, giving one entry per CDR3 protein. The table includes hundreds of thousands of distinct CDR3 sequences, around 15% detected once. Researchers defined stable Graves' hyperthyroidism as no ophthalmopathy progression within 18 months. This CDR3 region has 14 residues. V dropped 0 bases and J dropped 8 bases, with 11 bases sitting between them. CDR1 is LNHNV, CDR2 YYDKDF, per germline (reference sequence). The chain recombines TRBV15 with TRBJ2-1; no definite D call. The sequenced sample consisted of blood. The sequence came from a woman aged 18-29 years with Graves' hyperthyroidism. CDR3 DNA: TGTGCCACCAGCAGAGATACACGTCCGGATGAGCAGTTCTTC. It is translated as CATSRDTRPDEQFF.